The T cell receptor (beta chain) described here comes from a study of monozygotic twins with inflammatory bowel disease. Collection yielded under 3 ml of blood per donor. TCRdb re-called the 5' RACE reads, yielding one record per CDR3 amino acid sequence without DNA. Its listing shows approximately 150,000 distinct CDR3 sequences. This CDR3 is built from 19 residues. Germline loops: CDR1 SGHAT, CDR2 FQNNGV. V usage is TRBV11-2 and J usage is TRBJ2-3; TCRdb reports TRBD2, a call that lacks DNA to check it against. The specimen was blood. This TCR derives from a human donor with ulcerative colitis or Crohn's disease, or a healthy co-twin of an affected twin (not recorded which). The CDR3 is CASSPQGLAGGPSTDTQYF.